This TCR beta chain was captured in a study of blood T cell repertoires in COVID-19. Study details: PBMCs, B-cell-depleted T cells, or T cells provided the cDNA or gDNA that made up the material.

How the authors handled the data: Amplifying reference gene primers gave estimates of nucleated cell counts. The table came from immunoSEQ multiplex PCR; TCRdb's copy has only in-frame clones and leaves some out. V, J and clone size were drawn from that table, and D and trimming were deduced from the DNA. The sample shows approximately 500,000 clones, 80% to 90% of them seen only once. Sequenced material: peripheral blood. The clonotype was recovered from a human donor in a cohort sampled during active COVID-19.

In nucleotides, the CDR3 is TGTGCCAGCAGCTTGCCCCGGACTAGCGGGAACACCGGGGAGCTGTTTTTT. Residues: CASSLPRTSGNTGELFF. The chain uses TRBV5-5 and TRBJ2-2; 10 positions agree with TRBD2. CDR1 is SGHKS, CDR2 YYEKEE, per germline (reference sequence). V shed 1 base and J 1 base; nucleotides not matched to a gene: 4. The CDR3 length is 17 residues.